The next 4 T cell receptor beta chains were all read from a single sample in a study of T cell responses to AZD1222 COVID-19 vaccine. Libraries were prepared by immunoSEQ multiplex PCR; TCRdb keeps only in-frame clonotypes and omits some of them. The sample holds about 120,000 clones, under 90% seen once. The sample consisted of peripheral blood, taken on day 0 of AZD1222 vaccination. The receptors derive from an adult in good health.

This rearrangement joins TRBV10-2 to TRBJ2-1; D remains ambiguous. Germline CDR1 is WSHSY and CDR2 is SAAADI. Trimming took off 8 bases at V and 8 bases at J, with 16 bases between the two ends. The CDR3 runs 13 residues. CDR3 in amino acids: CASQINKADEQFF. The CDR3, as DNA: TGCGCCAGCCAGATAAACAAAGCAGATGAGCAGTTCTTC.

The chain uses TRBV27 and TRBJ2-7, with 10 bases that match TRBD1. The CDR3 loop spans 13 amino acids. The J segment lost 3 bases and the V segment lost 8 bases, leaving 4 bases of the junction unmatched. The V gene's germline CDR1 is MNHEY and CDR2 SMNVEV (reference sequence). The DNA of the CDR3 is TGTGCCAGCGGGCGGACAGGGGGCTACGAGCAGTACTTC. Residues: CASGRTGGYEQYF.

This clone has just a few counts. The gene calls are TRBV19 and TRBJ1-2; D is uncertain. The germline V gene has CDR1 LNHDA and CDR2 SQIVND (reference sequence). Trimming cost V 1 base and J 2 bases, with 8 bases left between them. The CDR3 runs 14 residues. This chain's CDR3 is CASSIVNANYGYTF. As DNA, the CDR3 is TGTGCCAGTAGTATAGTTAACGCAAACTATGGCTACACCTTC. Filled out from reference TRBV19 and TRBJ1-2, the complete variable domain reads DGGITQSPKYLFRKEGQNVTLSCEQNLNHDAMYWYRQDPGQGLRLIYYSQIVNDFQKGDIAEGYSVSREKKESFPLTVTSAQKNPTAFYLCASSIVNANYGYTFGSGTRLTVV.

This clone was recorded a few times. The genes are TRBV7-8 and TRBJ1-3; tentatively, D is TRBD1 (5 bases). Germline V gene lookup returns CDR1 SGHVS and CDR2 FQNEAQ. Trimming left V 1 base short and J 0 bases short, with 10 bases between. This CDR3 contains 16 residues. This CDR3 reads CASSLGTPGSGNTIYF. The CDR3 DNA reads as TGTGCCAGCAGCTTAGGGACACCGGGCTCTGGAAACACCATATATTTT.